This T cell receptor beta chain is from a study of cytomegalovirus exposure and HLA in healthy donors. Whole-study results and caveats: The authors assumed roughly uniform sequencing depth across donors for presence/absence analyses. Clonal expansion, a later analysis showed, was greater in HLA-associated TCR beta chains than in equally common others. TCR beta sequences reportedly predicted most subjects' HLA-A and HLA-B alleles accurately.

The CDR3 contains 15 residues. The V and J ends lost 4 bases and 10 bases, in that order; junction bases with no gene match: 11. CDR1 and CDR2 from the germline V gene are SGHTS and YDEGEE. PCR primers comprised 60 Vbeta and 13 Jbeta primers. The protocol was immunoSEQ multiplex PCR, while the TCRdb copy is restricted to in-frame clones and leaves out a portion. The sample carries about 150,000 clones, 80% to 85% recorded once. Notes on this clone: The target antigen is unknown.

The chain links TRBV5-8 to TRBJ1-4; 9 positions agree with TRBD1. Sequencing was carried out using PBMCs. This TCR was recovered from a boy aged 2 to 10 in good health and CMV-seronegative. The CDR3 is CASSLGTGQGGKLFF. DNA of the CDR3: TGTGCCAGCAGCCTTGGGACGGGACAGGGAGGAAAACTGTTTTTT.